The 5 T cell receptor beta chains reported below all come from one sample, sequenced in a study of early T cells in non-severe SARS-CoV-2 infection. MiXCR was run by TCRdb on the 5' RACE reads, yielding one entry per CDR3 protein. The sample holds 55,000 to 80,000 distinct CDR3 sequences, about 12% seen once. Source material: whole blood. The receptors originated from an adult who was a healthcare worker with PCR-confirmed SARS-CoV-2 infection or an uninfected control (not recorded which).

This clonotype has ten or more counts. The J gene is TRBJ1-3, the V gene TRBV29-1; 8 nucleotides agree with TRBD1. The CDR3 is 13 amino acids. The V gene's germline CDR1 is SQVTM and CDR2 ANQGSEA. The V gene end was trimmed by 6 bases and the J gene end by 4 bases; junction bases not matched to a gene: 5. This CDR3 is CSVSTGGGNTIYF. Written as DNA, the CDR3 is TGCAGCGTATCAACAGGGGGAGGAAACACCATATATTTT.

This clonotype occurred many times. J is TRBJ2-1 and V is TRBV18; 8 nucleotides align to TRBD1. This CDR3 comprises 17 residues. Germline V gene lookup returns CDR1 KGHSH and CDR2 LQKENI. With V trimmed by 5 bases and J by 6 bases, 15 bases remained unmatched. The CDR3 nucleotides are TGTGCCAGCTCAATAGTCAGGGGGCCGAGCGCTCGCAATGAGCAGTTCTTC. It translates to CASSIVRGPSARNEQFF.

At least ten counts were recorded for this clonotype. The chain joins TRBV7-9 to TRBJ2-2; D gene uncertain. Germline CDR1 is SEHNR and CDR2 is FQNEAQ (reference sequence). Trimming cost V 4 bases and J 3 bases, with 3 bases left between them. This CDR3 is built from 12 residues. For the CDR3, the DNA is TGTGCCAGCAGCTGGCACACCGGGGAGCTGTTTTTT. Translation: CASSWHTGELFF.

The chain recombines TRBV12-3 or TRBV12-4 with TRBJ2-1, with 14 bases aligning to TRBD2. This CDR3 is built from 15 residues. V lost 6 bases to trimming and J lost 12 bases; unmatched junction nucleotides: 10. Here the CDR3 DNA reads TGTGCCAGCAGACCGACTAGCGGGGGGGCTGAGGGGCAGTTCTTC. It is translated as CASRPTSGGAEGQFF.

The rearrangement links TRBV11-2 to TRBJ2-4; D gene uncertain. The CDR3 runs to 14 residues. Germline V gives CDR1 SGHAT, CDR2 FQNNGV. With 4 bases removed from V and 0 bases from J, the gap between germline ends came to 7 bases. The CDR3 DNA follows: TGTGCCAGCAGCTCTCGTTTAGCCAAAAACATTCAGTACTTC. Residues: CASSSRLAKNIQYF.